This T cell receptor beta chain was sequenced in a study of blood T cells in healthy people across ages (dated by TCRdb to about 2015). Describing the broader study: In model experiments, roughly one uniquely barcoded TCR beta cDNA molecule per two T cells was captured by template switching. Using the same blood draw, the study looked at two additional independent replicas of 1 million unique cDNA reads for two donors, one aged 18 to 30 and the other aged 80 or older. Four age groups were formed from the donors: young (average about 16 years), middle-aged (around 37), aged (under 70) and long-lived (approximately 80). To avoid experimental bias, donors of different ages were distributed randomly across sequencing lanes. Age-related changes in TCR beta repertoire diversity were measured in the study by deep sequencing normalized with unique cDNA molecular identifiers.

CDR1 and CDR2, looked up from the germline V gene (reference sequence), are GTSNPN and SVGIG. Clipping removes 6 bases from V and 9 bases from J, with 6 as the unmatched junction base count. From the cysteine through the phenylalanine, the CDR3 covers 11 amino acids. This entry keeps only the CDR3 DNA: 33 bases, framed from base 1. Summary of the overall study and its limitations: The CMV infection status of donors was not known, potentially confounding age-related changes in expanded clonotypes. Observed TCR beta diversity per million T cells fell roughly linearly with age, and a significant reduction was already apparent by age around 39. Observed TCR beta diversity correlated strongly with the percentage of naive T cells measured by flow cytometry. Compared with the aged group, the long-lived group had more naive CD4+ T cells, fewer expanded clones and increased TCR diversity, suggesting age selection. Estimates of total diversity based on one million sequenced T cells were considered lower bounds and underestimates. Conclusive comparison of naive and antigen-experienced compartments was prevented by the profiling of bulk unsorted PBMCs.

Turning to this clonotype: This receptor's antigen is unknown. The sample holds no much larger clone one base away, and base qualities are not on file.

The donors were some 39 Caucasian individuals from Russia, aged roughly 6 to 100 years, who were systemically healthy. Ten milliliters of peripheral blood were drawn from each donor into EDTA-treated Vacutainer tubes. Ficoll-Paque density-gradient centrifugation was used to isolate PBMCs, with at least 6.5 million per sample. Total RNA was extracted from PBMCs with Trizol reagent, with at least 5 micrograms obtained per sample. For every donor, an aliquot of PBMCs went through flow cytometry to measure the percentages of naive CD45RAhigh/CD27high T cells. The library was prepared using 5' RACE. Sequencing was carried out with an Illumina HiSeq 2500. A second PCR of roughly 6 to 11 cycles was run with a J-beta primer mix and a sample-barcoded 5' primer. Each TCR beta cDNA molecule received a unique molecular identifier from a template-switch 5' adaptor carrying 12 random nucleotides. Each sample yielded at least 3 million CDR3-containing paired-end reads. All of the RNA was converted into first-strand cDNA using the Mint cDNA synthesis kit, with a TRBC-specific oligonucleotide serving as the primer. All cDNA was treated with uracil-DNA glycosylase and then went through a first 18-cycle PCR with the universal primers M1SS and BC2_uni_R. As for the authors' bioinformatics: For normalization, 1 million high-quality reads, each with a distinct molecular identifier, were randomly selected from each sample. Instead of being binned into consensus sequences, reads with shared molecular identifiers were discarded. MiTCR, set to a Q25 quality threshold and the strictest error-elimination algorithm, was used for CDR3 identification, clonotype clustering and error correction. A nonparametric unseen species model using Euler transformation provided a lower-bound estimate of total TCR beta diversity. The public reads were reprocessed in TCRdb via fastp at Q25 and MiXCR, keeping in-frame beta chains. Merged by CDR3 protein, the rows form single entries marked with the most common genes and DNA. TCRdb, rather than the study authors, made the V and J calls. The sample contains about 640,000 distinct CDR3 sequences, approximately 30% of them found a single time. The top ten clones comprise about 15% of the sample.

This receptor was taken from an elderly woman in good health. Material for sequencing was blood. The V and J segments used are TRBV30 and TRBJ1-2; 8 bases in the junction line up with TRBD1. The DNA sequence follows: TGTGCCTGTGGACAGGGTACGCGCTACACCTTC. Translated, this gives CACGQGTRYTF.